The subject of this entry is one T cell receptor (beta chain). Given a much more abundant clone one base away, this may be a read error. This sample is part of a study of T-cell reconstitution after alpha-beta-depleted transplantation in children. Unique molecular identifiers were incorporated into the prepared TCRbeta library. TCRdb re-called the PCR reads with MiXCR, one entry per CDR3 protein. Counted here are roughly 500,000 distinct CDR3 sequences, roughly a tenth occurring once; the ten biggest clones make up roughly 2.1%. V trimming: 10 bases; J trimming: 4 bases; junction bases outside the gene matches: 3. CDR3 length: 13 residues. Germline loops: CDR1 MDHEN, CDR2 SYDVKM.

The specimen comprised PBMCs, sampled before TCRalphabeta/CD19-depleted stem cell transplant. The gene calls are TRBV28 and TRBJ2-2; 10 nucleotides match TRBD1. The TCR was taken from a child aged 2 to 10 with inherited bone marrow failure, due to receive a stem cell transplant. CDR3 amino acids: CAIRDRGTGELFF. The CDR3, as DNA: TGTGCCATCCGGGACAGGGGCACCGGGGAGCTGTTTTTT.